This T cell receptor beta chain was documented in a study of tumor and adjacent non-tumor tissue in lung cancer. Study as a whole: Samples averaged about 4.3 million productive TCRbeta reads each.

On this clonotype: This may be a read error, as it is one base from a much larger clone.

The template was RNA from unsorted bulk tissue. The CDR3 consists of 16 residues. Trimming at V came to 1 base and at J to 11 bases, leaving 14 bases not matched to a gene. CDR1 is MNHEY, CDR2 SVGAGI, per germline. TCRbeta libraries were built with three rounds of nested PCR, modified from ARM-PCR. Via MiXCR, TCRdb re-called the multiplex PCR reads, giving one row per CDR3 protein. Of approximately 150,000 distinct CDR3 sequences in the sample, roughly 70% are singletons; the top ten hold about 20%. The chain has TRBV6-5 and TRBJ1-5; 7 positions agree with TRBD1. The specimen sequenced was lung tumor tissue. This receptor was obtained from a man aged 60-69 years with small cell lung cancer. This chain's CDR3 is CASSYYSPRGLRTQHF. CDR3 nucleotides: TGTGCCAGCAGTTACTACTCACCCAGGGGGTTGAGGACCCAGCATTTT.